This T cell receptor (beta chain) was sequenced in a study of blood T cell repertoires in COVID-19. This CDR3 contains 11 residues. Trimming took 3 bases from V and 6 from J, leaving 6 bases between them. Germline V gene data show CDR1 as SNHLY and CDR2 as FYNNEI. The table came from immunoSEQ multiplex PCR; TCRdb's copy has only in-frame clones and leaves some out. The sample contains around 300,000 clones, approximately 86% of which appear only once. This receptor was obtained from a woman in her 70s with COVID-19, enrolled during active disease. Material: peripheral blood. This rearrangement joins TRBV2 to TRBJ2-7, with a weak D call TRBD1 (6 bases). DNA for the CDR3: TGTGCCAGCAGTGACAGGGGCGAGCAGTACTTC. It codes for CASSDRGEQYF.